A single sample gave rise to the 19 T cell receptor beta chains below, sequenced in a study of blood T cells in healthy people across ages. The second PCR ran about 6 to 12 cycles with a sample-barcoded 5' primer and J-beta primers. TCRdb re-derived calls from the 5' RACE reads in MiXCR, one entry per CDR3 protein. Of about 770,000 distinct CDR3 sequences detected, around 45% appear once; the ten largest clones hold about 21%. The specimen sequenced was blood. The receptors derive from a man between 60 and 75 years old in good health.

In this sample, this clonotype turned up many times. CDR3 protein: CASRMGGDSYNEQFF. In DNA form, the CDR3 reads TGTGCCAGTCGAATGGGGGGGGACTCCTACAATGAGCAGTTCTTC. The rearrangement uses TRBV19 and TRBJ2-1, with 7 nucleotides matching TRBD2. The germline CDR1 and CDR2 sequences are LNHDA and SQIVND (reference sequence). The CDR3 runs 15 residues. V gave up 8 bases and J gave up 0 bases; unmatched junction bases: 7.

Turning to this clonotype: A much larger clone sits a single nucleotide away, making a read error possible. No conserved phenylalanine or tryptophan is present at the end of the CDR3, so a read error is the likely explanation. The chain is built from TRBV29-1 and TRBJ2-1, with unresolved D. The CDR3 extends over 12 amino acids. The germline CDR1 and CDR2 sequences are SQVTM and ANQGSEA. V was cut by 4 bases and J by 6 bases, with 10 bases left in between. The CDR3 DNA sequence: TGCAGCGTTGTCGGCAGGATCAATGAGCAGTTCTTA. Translating gives CSVVGRINEQFL.

This chain joins TRBV27 and TRBJ2-7, with TRBD1 matching over 7 bases. This CDR3 comprises 17 residues. The V and J ends lost 3 bases and 2 bases, in that order; junction bases with no gene match: 13. Per germline, CDR1 MNHEY and CDR2 SMNVEV (reference sequence). The CDR3 sequence: CASSFSIRDRATYEQYF. In nucleotides, the CDR3 is TGTGCCAGCAGTTTCTCAATTAGGGACAGAGCTACCTACGAGCAGTACTTC.

The chain carries TRBV6-2 or TRBV6-3 and TRBJ1-1; D is perhaps TRBD1 (5 bases). V lost 7 bases to trimming and J lost 7 bases, with 16 bases between them. Germline values: CDR1 MNHEY, CDR2 SVGEGT. The length of the CDR3 is 13 residues. CDR3 loop: CASTVGAYGEAFF. CDR3 sequence (DNA): TGTGCCAGCACGGTAGGGGCGTATGGTGAAGCTTTCTTT.

This clonotype was found many times. This chain uses TRBV29-1 with TRBJ2-5; 7 bases align to TRBD1. CDR3 length equals 12 residues. Germline V gene sequence: CDR1 SQVTM, CDR2 ANQGSEA. V lost 5 bases to trimming and J lost 4 bases; unmatched junction nucleotides: 4. The CDR3 bases are TGCAGCGTTCGACAGGGAAGAGAGACCCAGTACTTC. Translating it yields CSVRQGRETQYF. The whole variable domain, remainder taken from reference TRBV29-1 and TRBJ2-5, is SAVISQKPSRDICQRGTSLTIQCQVDSQVTMMFWYRQQPGQSLTLIATANQGSEATYESGFVIDKFPISRPNLTFSTLTVSNMSPEDSSIYLCSVRQGRETQYFGPGTRLLVL.

The J gene is TRBJ2-3, the V gene TRBV3-1; D unclear. V was pared by 6 bases and J by 0 bases, with 13 bases between. Germline V lookup: CDR1 LGHDT, CDR2 YNNKEL (reference sequence). This CDR3 has 15 residues. The CDR3, as DNA: TGTGCCAGCAGTCCTGACTTATCTAGCACAGATACGCAGTATTTT. Translating it yields CASSPDLSSTDTQYF.

CDR3 coding DNA: TGTGCCAGCAGCCGCCCGACTAGCGGGGTTACAGATACGCAGTATTTT. Translating gives CASSRPTSGVTDTQYF. This chain connects TRBV3-1 to TRBJ2-3; 11 positions agree with TRBD2. Germline V CDR1 and CDR2: LGHDT, YNNKEL (reference sequence). The trim removed 4 bases at V and 3 bases at J, leaving 6 bases unmatched. The length of the CDR3 is 16 residues.

The chain joins TRBV7-2 to TRBJ2-3; 10 bases align to TRBD2. With 5 bases clipped from V and 0 bases from J, the junction kept 11 bases outside the gene matches. Germline V gene sequence: CDR1 SGHTA, CDR2 FQGNSA. The CDR3 is 18 amino acids. DNA of the CDR3: TGTGCCAGCAGCCAATTAAGGGTAGCGGGGGGTAGCACAGATACGCAGTATTTT. Translated, it gives CASSQLRVAGGSTDTQYF.

This clonotype occurred once. An end of the junction does not agree with germline; a read error may underlie this. The V and J genes are TRBV11-2 and TRBJ2-5, with D perhaps matching TRBD2 (5 bases). The CDR3 runs to 15 residues. CDR1 is SGHAT and CDR2 is FQNNGV in the germline V gene. CDR3 DNA: TGTGCCTGCAGCTTAACGAATAGGGAGAGGACGGAGCAGTACTTC. Translating gives CACSLTNRERTEQYF.

Only a few counts were recorded for this clonotype. V gene TRBV7-2 combines with J gene TRBJ2-6; 9 bases align to TRBD1. The V and J ends lost 5 bases and 2 bases, in that order; junction bases with no gene match: 10. The CDR3 is 18 amino acids. Germline-derived CDR1 and CDR2 are SGHTA and FQGNSA. CDR3 sequence (DNA): TGTGCCAGCAGCAGATTCCCGGGACAGGGAGCTGGGGCCAACGTCCTGACTTTC. As protein: CASSRFPGQGAGANVLTF.

This sequence joins TRBV9 and TRBJ2-1, with TRBD1 identical over 12 bases. The CDR3 contains 16 residues. From germline, CDR1 is SGDLS and CDR2 YYNGEE. The trim removed 4 bases at V and 8 bases at J, leaving 10 bases unmatched. The CDR3: CASSLTSGTGGHEQFF. CDR3 nucleotide sequence: TGTGCCAGCAGCCTCACATCCGGGACAGGGGGCCATGAGCAGTTCTTC.

Details on this clonotype: A much larger clone lies one base from this, so it may be a read error. The gene calls are TRBV20-1 and TRBJ2-4, with a tentative D call TRBD1 (5 bases). The J call could be wrong; TRBJ2-7 is a better fit for the DNA end. The CDR3 runs to 12 residues. CDR1 is DFQATT and CDR2 is SNEGSKA in the germline V gene (reference sequence). This CDR3 reads CSARTYPYEQYF. DNA for the CDR3: TGCAGTGCCCGGACATACCCCTACGAGCAGTACTTC.

This clonotype was observed many times. The chain has TRBV5-5 and TRBJ2-7; 10 positions agree with TRBD1. J lost 3 bases, V lost 4 bases, and 7 bases had no gene match. The V gene's germline CDR1 is SGHKS and CDR2 YYEKEE (reference sequence). The length of the CDR3 is 15 residues. The CDR3 DNA follows: TGTGCCAGCAGCCACACCGGGACAGGGGACTACGAGCAGTACTTC. Its protein is CASSHTGTGDYEQYF.

This chain connects TRBV6-6 to TRBJ2-5, with D perhaps given as TRBD1 or TRBD2 (5 bases each). The J call is doubtful: the DNA matches TRBJ2-7 better. The CDR3 sequence is 13 residues long. Germline-derived CDR1 and CDR2 are MNHNY and SVGAGI (reference sequence). In DNA, the CDR3 is TGTGCCAGCAGTTACTCAGGGACCCACGAGCAGTACTTC. Protein product: CASSYSGTHEQYF.

The V gene is TRBV20-1, the J gene TRBJ2-1; a possible D gene is TRBD1 (5 bases). Germline CDR1 DFQATT, CDR2 SNEGSKA (reference sequence). The CDR3 extends over 13 amino acids. Trimming cost V 3 bases and J 7 bases, with 13 bases left between them. The chain's CDR3 is CSARPQVGNEQFF. CDR3 sequence (DNA): TGCAGTGCTAGGCCACAGGTTGGGAATGAGCAGTTCTTC.

The chain combines TRBV4-3 with TRBJ2-3; 8 nucleotides match TRBD2. The CDR3 is made up of 15 amino acids. Germline V CDR1 and CDR2: LGHNA, YSLEER. Trimming took 5 bases from V and 4 from J; bases not matched to a gene: 8. The CDR3 bases are TGCGCCAGCAGCTATGAGCGGGGGATTGCAGATACGCAGTATTTT. It codes for CASSYERGIADTQYF.

This clonotype was detected a few times. The chain has TRBV7-2 and TRBJ2-7; 7 nucleotides agree with TRBD2. The CDR3 extends over 17 amino acids. Germline lookup yields CDR1 SGHTA and CDR2 FQGNSA. Losses at the gene ends were 0 bases for V and 0 bases for J; bases not matched to a gene: 8. The CDR3 DNA reads as TGTGCCAGCAGCTTAGCTGGGGGGGGGTCCTCCTCCTACGAGCAGTACTTC. It specifies CASSLAGGGSSSYEQYF.

The V gene is TRBV27, the J gene TRBJ2-7, with TRBD1 matching over 8 bases. In germline, CDR1 is MNHEY, CDR2 SMNVEV (reference sequence). J lost 3 bases, V lost 4 bases, and 8 bases had no gene match. The CDR3 runs to 15 residues. The CDR3 DNA is TGTGCCAGCAGTTCGCAGGGGGCTGTCGACTACGAGCAGTACTTC. This encodes CASSSQGAVDYEQYF.

The chain joins TRBV5-6 to TRBJ1-5; tentative D call: TRBD1 (5 bases). CDR1 and CDR2 from the germline V gene are SGHDT and YYEEEE. Trimming removed 0 bases at V and 2 bases at J, with 9 bases between. The CDR3 length is 15 residues. CDR3 residues: CASSLAGDGNQPQHF. CDR3 sequence (DNA): TGTGCCAGCAGCTTGGCGGGGGACGGCAATCAGCCCCAGCATTTT.